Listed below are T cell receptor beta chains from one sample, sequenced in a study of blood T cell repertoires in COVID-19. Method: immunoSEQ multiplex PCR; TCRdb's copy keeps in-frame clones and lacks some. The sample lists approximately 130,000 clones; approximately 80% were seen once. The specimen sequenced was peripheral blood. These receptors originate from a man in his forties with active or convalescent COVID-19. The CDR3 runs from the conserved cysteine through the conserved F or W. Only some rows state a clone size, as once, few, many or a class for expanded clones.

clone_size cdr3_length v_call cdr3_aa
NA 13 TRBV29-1 CSVWRANNEKLFF
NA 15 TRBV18 CASSPQGAPSEEQYF
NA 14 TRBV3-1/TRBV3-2 CASSHRGAGDIQYF
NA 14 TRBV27 CAKGERGGNQPQHF
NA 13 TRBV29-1 CSVAQGAHQPQHF
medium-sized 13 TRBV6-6 CASGSTGSEKLFF
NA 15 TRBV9 CASSVGGDGGETQYF
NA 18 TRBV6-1 CASSATGGSTSMNTEAFF
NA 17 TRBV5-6 CASSLGRDFNGNQPQHF
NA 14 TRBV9 CASSASSGGIEQFF
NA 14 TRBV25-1 CASSVGTGPYEQYF
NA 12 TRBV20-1 CSASLAGKPQHF
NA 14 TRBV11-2 CASSTPAGLLEQFF
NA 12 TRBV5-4 CASSLSSDTQYF
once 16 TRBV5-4 CASSLAAGVMNTEAFF
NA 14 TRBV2 CASSQTGGYTEAFF
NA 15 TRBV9 CASSVGRTGQYEQYF
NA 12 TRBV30 CAWGTRIDGQFF
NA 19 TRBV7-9 CASSFDTSVRGGRYNEQFF
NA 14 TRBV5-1 CASSLASGATEAFF
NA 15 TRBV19 CASSFSGLGNQPQHF
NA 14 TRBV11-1 CASSTGQGAREQYF
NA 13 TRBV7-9 CASSSAKGETQYF
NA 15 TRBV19 CASSIARDRVSPLHF
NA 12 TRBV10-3 CATQDSAGEQYF
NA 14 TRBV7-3 CASSPGLDVHEQFF
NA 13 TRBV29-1 CSVDLQEGTEAFF
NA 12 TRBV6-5 CASRGNSYGYTF
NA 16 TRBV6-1 CASSGKGGSTNEKLFF
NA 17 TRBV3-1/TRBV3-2 CASSQERARTSGGEQFF